This TCR beta chain was found in a study of blood T cell repertoires in COVID-19. Study in general: COVID-19 samples, acute and convalescent, were from the United States, Italy and Spain. The analysed material was cDNA or gDNA that came from T cells, B-cell-depleted T cells, or PBMCs.

Authors' analysis steps: Amplification from reference gene primers served as the basis for estimated nucleated cell counts. Only in-frame clones appear in the TCRdb table, and some are missing; sequencing was by immunoSEQ multiplex PCR. V and J calls plus clone size are reproduced from that table; the DNA served to infer D and trimming. Here the sample spans some 450,000 clones, around 90% being singletons. Seattle patients were enrolled while actively infected and followed longitudinally. Germline loops: CDR1 KGHSH, CDR2 LQKENI. This CDR3 is 15 amino acids long. Trimming removed 6 bases at V and 3 bases at J, with 15 bases between.

The chain links TRBV18 to TRBJ1-5; weak D call: TRBD1 (6 bases). The receptor's source is a man in his late teens or twenties with COVID-19, enrolled during active disease. The sequenced material came from peripheral blood. The CDR3 sequence: CASSYTGGLNQPQHF. The CDR3 bases are TGTGCCAGCTCTTACACGGGGGGGCTCAATCAGCCCCAGCATTTT.